The next 4 T cell receptor beta chains were all read from a single sample in a study of control samples from healthy donors and cancer patients. Measured with immunoSEQ multiplex PCR; TCRdb has only the in-frame clones, and not every one. This sample has some 210,000 clones, with roughly nine tenths found just once. Input material: blood. Receptors were obtained from a man aged 25 to 40 in good health.

V usage is TRBV27 and J usage is TRBJ1-5, with 10 positions matching TRBD1. The CDR3 is 16 amino acids. Germline loops: CDR1 MNHEY, CDR2 SMNVEV (reference sequence). V was clipped by 5 bases and J by 7 bases; unmatched bases: 11. This chain's CDR3 is CASSQTDRGLRQPQHF. The DNA for the CDR3 is TGTGCCAGCAGTCAGACGGACAGGGGGTTACGGCAGCCCCAGCATTTT.

This clone was seen a handful of times. J is TRBJ1-4 and V is TRBV6-1, with 9 bases fitting TRBD1. Germline assignment: CDR1 MNHNS and CDR2 SASEGT. The CDR3 loop spans 18 amino acids. Germline trimming cut 4 bases from V and 0 bases from J; bases unmatched to any gene: 9. In DNA form, the CDR3 reads TGTGCCAGCAGTGGGGCCGGGACAGGGAGACCAACTAATGAAAAACTGTTTTTT. Its protein product is CASSGAGTGRPTNEKLFF.

The genes are TRBV3-1 (or the pseudogene TRBV3-2) and TRBJ2-3, with D perhaps TRBD2 (5 bases). Germline CDR1 LGHDT, CDR2 YNNKEL (reference sequence). V dropped 2 bases and J dropped 3 bases, with 15 bases sitting between them. This CDR3 is 16 amino acids long. DNA for the CDR3: TGTGCCAGCAGCCAAATGACTATCCGCGGGACAGATACGCAGTATTTT. Amino acids: CASSQMTIRGTDTQYF.

The chain recombines TRBV3-1 (or the pseudogene TRBV3-2) with TRBJ2-7, with D possibly being TRBD1 (5 bases). V lost 0 bases and J 0 bases, leaving 9 bases between the germline ends. Looked up from germline, CDR1 is LGHDT and CDR2 is YNNKEL (reference sequence). This CDR3 has 15 residues. The CDR3 coding sequence is TGTGCCAGCAGCCAAGAGGGGCCTCCCTCCTACGAGCAGTACTTC. Translation gives CASSQEGPPSYEQYF.